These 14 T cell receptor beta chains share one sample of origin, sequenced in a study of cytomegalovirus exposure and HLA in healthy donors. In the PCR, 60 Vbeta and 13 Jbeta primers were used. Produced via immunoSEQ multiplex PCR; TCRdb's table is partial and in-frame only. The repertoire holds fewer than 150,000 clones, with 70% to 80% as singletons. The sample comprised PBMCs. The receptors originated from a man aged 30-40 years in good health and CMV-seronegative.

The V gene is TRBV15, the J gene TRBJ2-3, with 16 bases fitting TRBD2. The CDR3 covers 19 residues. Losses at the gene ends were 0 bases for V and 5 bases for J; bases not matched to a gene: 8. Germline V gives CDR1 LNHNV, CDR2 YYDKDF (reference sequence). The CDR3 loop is CATSRDLGLAGGPGDTQYF. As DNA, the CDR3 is TGTGCCACCAGCAGAGATCTGGGACTAGCGGGAGGGCCGGGAGATACGCAGTATTTT.

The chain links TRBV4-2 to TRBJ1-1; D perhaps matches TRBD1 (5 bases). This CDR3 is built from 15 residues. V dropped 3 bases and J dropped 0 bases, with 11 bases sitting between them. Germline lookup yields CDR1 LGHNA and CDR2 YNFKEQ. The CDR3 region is CASSQGGRLNTEAFF. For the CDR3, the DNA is TGTGCCAGCAGCCAGGGGGGACGGTTGAACACTGAAGCTTTCTTT.

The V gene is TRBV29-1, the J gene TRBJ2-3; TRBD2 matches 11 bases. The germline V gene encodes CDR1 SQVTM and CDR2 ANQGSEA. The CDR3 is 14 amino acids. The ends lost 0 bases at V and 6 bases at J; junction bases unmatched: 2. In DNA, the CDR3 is TGCAGCGTTGAAGAGGGACTAGCGGTGGATACGCAGTATTTT. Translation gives CSVEEGLAVDTQYF.

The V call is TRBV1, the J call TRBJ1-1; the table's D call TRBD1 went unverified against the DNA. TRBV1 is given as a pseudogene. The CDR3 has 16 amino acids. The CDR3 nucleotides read TGCACCAGCAGCCAAGTAACAGGCTTAATGAACACTGAAGCTTTCTTT. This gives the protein CTSSQVTGLMNTEAFF.

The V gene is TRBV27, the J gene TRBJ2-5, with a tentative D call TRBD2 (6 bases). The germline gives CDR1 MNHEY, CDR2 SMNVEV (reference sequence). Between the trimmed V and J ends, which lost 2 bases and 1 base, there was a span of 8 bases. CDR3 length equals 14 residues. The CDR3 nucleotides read TGTGCCAGCAGTTTACGGGGGAGCCAAGAGACCCAGTACTTC. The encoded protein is CASSLRGSQETQYF.

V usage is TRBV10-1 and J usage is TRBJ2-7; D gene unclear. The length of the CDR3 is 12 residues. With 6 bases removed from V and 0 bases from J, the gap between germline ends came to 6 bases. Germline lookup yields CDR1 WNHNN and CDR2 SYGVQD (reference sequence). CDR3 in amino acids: CASSCSSYEQYF. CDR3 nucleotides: TGCGCCAGCAGCTGCAGCTCCTACGAGCAGTACTTC.

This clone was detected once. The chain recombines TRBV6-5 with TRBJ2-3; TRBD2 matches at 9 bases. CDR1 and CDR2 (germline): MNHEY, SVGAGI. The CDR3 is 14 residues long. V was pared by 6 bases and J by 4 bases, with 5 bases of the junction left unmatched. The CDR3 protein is CASSQTSGSDTQYF. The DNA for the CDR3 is TGTGCCAGCAGCCAAACTAGCGGGTCAGATACGCAGTATTTT.

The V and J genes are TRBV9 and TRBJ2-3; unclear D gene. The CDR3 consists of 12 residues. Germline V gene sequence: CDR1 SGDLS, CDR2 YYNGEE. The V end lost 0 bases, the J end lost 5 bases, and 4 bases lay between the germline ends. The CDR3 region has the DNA TGTGCCAGCAGCGTAGAGAGAGATACGCAGTATTTT. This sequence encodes CASSVERDTQYF.

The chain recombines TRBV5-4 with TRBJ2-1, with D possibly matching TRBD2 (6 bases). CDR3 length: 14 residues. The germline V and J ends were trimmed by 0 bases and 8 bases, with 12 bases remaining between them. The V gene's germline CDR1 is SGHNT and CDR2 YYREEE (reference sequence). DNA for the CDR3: TGTGCCAGCAGCTTGGGGCGGGGAGGTGATGAGCAGTTCTTC. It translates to CASSLGRGGDEQFF.

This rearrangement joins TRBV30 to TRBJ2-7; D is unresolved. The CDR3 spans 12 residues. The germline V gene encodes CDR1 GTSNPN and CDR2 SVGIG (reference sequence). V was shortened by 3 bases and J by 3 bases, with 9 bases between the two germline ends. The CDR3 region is CAWRVFGYEQYF. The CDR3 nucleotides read TGTGCCTGGAGGGTTTTCGGCTACGAGCAGTACTTC.

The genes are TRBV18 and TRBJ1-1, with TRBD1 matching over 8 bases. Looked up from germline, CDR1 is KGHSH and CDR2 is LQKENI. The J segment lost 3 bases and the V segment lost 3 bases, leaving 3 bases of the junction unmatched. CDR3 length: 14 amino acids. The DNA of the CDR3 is TGTGCCAGCTCACCTAACAGGGGGGACACTGAAGCTTTCTTT. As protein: CASSPNRGDTEAFF.

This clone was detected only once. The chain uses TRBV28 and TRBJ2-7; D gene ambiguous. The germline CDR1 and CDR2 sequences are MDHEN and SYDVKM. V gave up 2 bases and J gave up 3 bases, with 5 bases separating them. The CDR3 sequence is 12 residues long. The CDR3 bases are TGTGCCAGCAGTTTAACTCTCTACGAGCAGTACTTC. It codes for CASSLTLYEQYF. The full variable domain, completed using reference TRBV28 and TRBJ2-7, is DVKVTQSSRYLVKRTGEKVFLECVQDMDHENMFWYRQDPGLGLRLIYFSYDVKMKEKGDIPEGYSVSREKKERFSLILESASTNQTSMYLCASSLTLYEQYFGPGTRLTVT.

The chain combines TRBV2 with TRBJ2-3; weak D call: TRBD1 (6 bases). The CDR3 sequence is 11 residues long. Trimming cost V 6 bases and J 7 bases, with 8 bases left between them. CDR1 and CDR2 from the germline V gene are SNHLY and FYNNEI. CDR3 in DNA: TGTGCCAGCAGGCAGGGGAATACGCAGTATTTT. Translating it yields CASRQGNTQYF.

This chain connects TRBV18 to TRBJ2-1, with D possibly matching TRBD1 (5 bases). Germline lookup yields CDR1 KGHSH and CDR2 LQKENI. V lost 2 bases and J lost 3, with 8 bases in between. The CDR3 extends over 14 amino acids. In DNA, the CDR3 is TGTGCCAGCTCACCAGAGACAGTCTACAATGAGCAGTTCTTC. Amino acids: CASSPETVYNEQFF.